This T cell receptor beta chain came from a study of cytomegalovirus exposure and HLA in healthy donors. Overall study context: Across 350 to 500 genotyped donors, about 80% landed in the Caucasian-associated ancestry cluster.

Regarding the study as a whole: Immune exposure data for these donors was limited to CMV serostatus.

PCR involved 60 Vbeta and 13 Jbeta primers. Repertoires were generated with immunoSEQ multiplex PCR, while TCRdb's copy carries only in-frame clones and drops some. The table records some 90,000 clones, around 80% of them present only once. Germline CDR1 and CDR2: SEHNR and FQNEAQ (reference sequence). The CDR3 spans 15 residues. Losses at the gene ends were 4 bases for V and 4 bases for J; bases not matched to a gene: 8. About this clone: Its specificity is unknown.

The rearrangement links TRBV7-9 to TRBJ1-1; 8 bases map to TRBD1. Sequencing was carried out using PBMCs. The receptor comes from a male donor in good health and CMV-seropositive. The CDR3 spells CASSSTGVGVTEAFF. The CDR3 DNA reads TGTGCCAGCAGCTCGACAGGGGTTGGGGTCACTGAAGCTTTCTTT.